This entry lists 5 T cell receptor beta chains sequenced from one sample in a study of CD8+ T cells in alopecia areata. Pooled cells of cutaneous lymph node origin were sorted on CD4, CD8alpha, NKG2D, NKG2ACE and other markers. Isolated RNA was reverse transcribed into cDNA used as the sequencing template. Sequencing used immunoSEQ multiplex PCR; TCRdb keeps in-frame clones, though not all of them. The sample was found to contain approximately 300,000 clones, and every one recurs. The sample taken for sequencing was CD4+ T cells sorted from a lymph node. The receptors here all came from a C3H/HeJ mouse with alopecia areata. The mouse line has the MHC haplotype H2-k.

For this clone: Genes here carry mouse names. The CDR3 reads CASSRTENTGQLYF. The part of the CDR3 DNA that was read is TGTGCCAGCTCACGGACAGAAAACACCGGG. The J gene is TRBJ2-2, the V gene TRBV12-1, with D perhaps TRBD1 (6 bases). The read halts 4 residues ahead of the CDR3 end, with the missing end drawn from the germline J gene. Trimming removed 4 bases at V and 1 base at J, with 9 bases between. This CDR3 is 14 amino acids long. Germline CDR1 SGHSN, CDR2 HYEKVE.

This clone has only a few counts. The gene names given are mouse names. Read data end 4 residues before the CDR3 end; the end is taken from the germline J gene. Distinct nucleotide sequences in the sample also encode this CDR3. The chain combines TRBV31 with TRBJ2-2; 8 positions match TRBD2. The V gene end was trimmed by 0 bases and the J gene end by 3 bases; junction bases not matched to a gene: 3. The CDR3 has 15 residues. Germline V CDR1 and CDR2: GKSSPN, SITVG. The CDR3 loop is CAWSLGGAHTGQLYF. The sequenced CDR3 bases are TGTGCCTGGAGTCTAGGGGGGGCGCACACCGGG.

Only a few counts were recorded for this clone. Mouse gene names and germline throughout. The CDR3 extends 4 residues past the end of the read, so its final part is completed from the germline J gene. The J gene is TRBJ2-1, the V gene TRBV13-3; TRBD2 aligns across 12 bases. The V gene's germline CDR1 is NNHDY and CDR2 SYVADS. The CDR3 is made up of 16 amino acids. V shed 0 bases and J 4 bases; nucleotides not matched to a gene: 2. This CDR3 reads CASSDVGTGGYAEQFF. The covered CDR3 bases are TGTGCCAGCAGTGATGTTGGGACTGGGGGGTATGCT.

The sample holds a few counts of this clone. The gene names here belong to mouse. With the read ending 4 residues before the CDR3 end, the germline J gene is used to fill in that end. The gene calls are TRBV13-2 and TRBJ2-7, with TRBD2 identical over 8 bases. V trimming: 1 base; J trimming: 2 bases; junction bases outside the gene matches: 2. CDR3 length equals 14 residues. Germline assignment: CDR1 NNHNN and CDR2 SYGAGS (reference sequence). This CDR3 reads CASGDSGGPYEQYF. The covered CDR3 bases are TGTGCCAGCGGTGATTCTGGGGGGCCCTAT.

Regarding this clone: All gene names here are mouse names. The CDR3 end falls 4 residues outside the read, so it is completed with the germline J gene. The sample carries other DNA sequences with the same CDR3. The genes are TRBV19 and TRBJ1-1, with no clear D. The CDR3 is 13 amino acids. Trimming stripped 0 bases from V and 0 bases from J, with 3 bases between. Germline V gene data show CDR1 as FNHDT and CDR2 as SITEND (reference sequence). CDR3 in amino acids: CASSIGQNTEVFF. CDR3 DNA (partial): TGTGCCAGCAGTATAGGACAGAACACA.